Below, one T cell receptor (beta chain) is given with its context. No antigen is known for it. The source of the sample is a study of T cells expressing NK-cell markers. Whole-study findings and limits: There were a few donors in whom these clonotypes also led the CD3+CD56-NKG2C+ fraction.

This CDR3 comprises 15 residues. TCRdb re-called the 5' RACE reads, yielding one record per CDR3 amino acid sequence without DNA. Its clone listing holds 200,000 to 300,000 distinct CDR3 sequences. Sample: blood T cells: a sorted CD56 or NKG2C T cell subset, CD4+ or CD8+ T cells, or bulk PBMC T cells (not recorded which). This chain uses TRBV12-3 or TRBV12-4 with TRBJ2-7; TCRdb's D call, TRBD2, is unchecked because there is no DNA. The receptor comes from a man aged 18 to 35 in good health. The CDR3 sequence is CASSRGGRTFYEQYF.